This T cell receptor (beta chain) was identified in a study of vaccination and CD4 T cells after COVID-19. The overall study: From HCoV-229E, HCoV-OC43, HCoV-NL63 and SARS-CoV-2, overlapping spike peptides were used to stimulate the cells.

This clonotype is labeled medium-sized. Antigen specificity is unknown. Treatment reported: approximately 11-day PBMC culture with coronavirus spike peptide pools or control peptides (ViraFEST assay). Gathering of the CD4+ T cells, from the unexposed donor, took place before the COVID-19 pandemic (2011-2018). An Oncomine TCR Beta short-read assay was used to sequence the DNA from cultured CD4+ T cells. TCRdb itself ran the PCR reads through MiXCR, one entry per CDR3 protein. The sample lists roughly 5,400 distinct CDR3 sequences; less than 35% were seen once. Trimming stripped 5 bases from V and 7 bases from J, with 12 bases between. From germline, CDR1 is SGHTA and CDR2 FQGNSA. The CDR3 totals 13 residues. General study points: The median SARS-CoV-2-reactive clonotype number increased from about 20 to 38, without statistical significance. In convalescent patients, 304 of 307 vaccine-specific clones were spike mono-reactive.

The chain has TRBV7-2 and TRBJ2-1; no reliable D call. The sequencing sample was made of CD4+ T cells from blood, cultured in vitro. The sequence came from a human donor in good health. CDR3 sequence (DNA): TGTGCCAGCAGCCCCTATCTGTCAAATGAGCAGTTCTTC. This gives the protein CASSPYLSNEQFF.